The 26 T cell receptor beta chains given below trace back to one sample, sequenced in a study of blood T cell repertoires in COVID-19. Some clones are missing from TCRdb's copy, which holds only in-frame ones; the method was immunoSEQ multiplex PCR. The sample has approximately 110,000 clones, more than 70% seen once. The sequenced sample was peripheral blood. These receptors originate from a woman over 75 with COVID-19, enrolled during active disease.

The rearrangement joins TRBV11-1 to TRBJ1-2, with D tentatively TRBD1 (6 bases). Germline V gives CDR1 SGHAT, CDR2 FQDESV (reference sequence). V gave up 5 bases and J gave up 3 bases, with 10 bases separating them. CDR3 length equals 13 residues. The CDR3 reads CASSKDRDYGYTF. CDR3 coding DNA: TGTGCCAGCAGCAAGGACAGAGACTATGGCTACACCTTC.

The chain is built from TRBV28 and TRBJ1-4; 9 nucleotides align to TRBD1. The CDR3 has 13 residues. Trimming removed 4 bases from V and 10 bases from J; junction bases left unmatched: 4. CDR1 and CDR2 from the germline V gene are MDHEN and SYDVKM. The CDR3 spells CASSSDRGGKLFF. The CDR3 DNA is TGTGCCAGCAGTTCGGACAGGGGAGGAAAACTGTTTTTT.

This chain links TRBV6-1 with TRBJ2-1, with a possible D match to TRBD2 (5 bases). V gave up 3 bases and J gave up 6 bases, with 12 bases separating them. Germline CDR1 MNHNS, CDR2 SASEGT. This CDR3 spans 14 amino acids. The CDR3 DNA is TGTGCCAGCAGTGATAGAGAGGGTCCCAATGAGCAGTTCTTC. It translates to CASSDREGPNEQFF.

This chain connects TRBV5-1 to TRBJ2-5, with D tentatively TRBD1 (6 bases). Trimming pared 2 bases from V and 5 bases from J, leaving 13 bases between. The CDR3 is 14 amino acids. Germline assignment: CDR1 SGHRS and CDR2 YFSETQ. The DNA of the CDR3 is TGCGCCAGCAGCTTAGGGGGAGATGGTGAGACCCAGTACTTC. It yields the protein CASSLGGDGETQYF.

The rearrangement uses TRBV3-1 (or the pseudogene TRBV3-2) and TRBJ1-4; D not certain. V lost 6 bases and J lost 4, with 12 bases in between. CDR3 length: 14 amino acids. CDR1 is LGHDT and CDR2 is YNNKEL in the germline V gene (reference sequence). This CDR3 reads CASRLGGNNEKLFF. In DNA, the CDR3 is TGTGCCAGCAGACTAGGAGGAAATAATGAAAAACTGTTTTTT.

The CDR3 loop is CASSLGDIYNSPLHF. CDR3 nucleotides: TGTGCCAGCAGCTTAGGCGACATCTATAATTCACCCCTCCACTTT. This chain links TRBV7-9 with TRBJ1-6; no clear D. CDR1 and CDR2 from the germline V gene are SEHNR and FQNEAQ (reference sequence). V was trimmed by 1 base and J by 3 bases, leaving 7 bases between them. The CDR3 loop spans 15 amino acids. The variable domain in full, completed from reference TRBV7-9 and TRBJ1-6, reads DTGVSQNPRHKITKRGQNVTFRCDPISEHNRLYWYRQTLGQGPEFLTYFQNEAQLEKSRLLSDRFSAERPKGSFSTLEIQRTEQGDSAMYLCASSLGDIYNSPLHFGNGTRLTVT.

The chain joins TRBV4-2 to TRBJ1-1; D remains unclear. This CDR3 has 13 residues. Trimming stripped 0 bases from V and 11 bases from J, with 13 bases between. The germline CDR1 and CDR2 sequences are LGHNA and YNFKEQ. For the CDR3, the DNA is TGTGCCAGCAGCCAAGATCGGCCGGGTCGGGCTTTCTTT. Amino acid sequence: CASSQDRPGRAFF.

This chain uses TRBV6-2 or TRBV6-3 with TRBJ1-2; 7 nucleotides align to TRBD1. CDR3 length: 13 amino acids. J gave up 8 bases and V 6 bases, and 9 bases lay outside the gene matches. Germline values: CDR1 MNHEY, CDR2 SVGEGT. CDR3 DNA sequence: TGTGCCAGCAGCGAAGACAGGGTGAGGGGCTACACCTTC. It yields the protein CASSEDRVRGYTF.

This chain links TRBV6-5 with TRBJ2-3, with 8 bases that match TRBD1. The CDR3 contains 12 residues. Trimming cost V 6 bases and J 6 bases; bases outside gene matches: 2. The germline V gene has CDR1 MNHEY and CDR2 SVGAGI. For the CDR3, the DNA is TGTGCCAGCAGGCAGGGGGCCGATACGCAGTATTTT. This codes for CASRQGADTQYF.

The rearrangement uses TRBV5-1 and TRBJ2-2; D may be TRBD2 (6 bases). Germline assignment: CDR1 SGHRS and CDR2 YFSETQ. V was cut by 6 bases and J by 0 bases, with 15 bases left in between. The CDR3 has 16 residues. CDR3 region: CASMGGNRTNTGELFF. As DNA, the CDR3 is TGCGCCAGCATGGGAGGAAACCGCACGAACACCGGGGAGCTGTTTTTT.

The J gene is TRBJ2-7, the V gene TRBV25-1; tentatively, D is TRBD2 (6 bases). Trimming shortened V by 3 bases and J by 9 bases, and 15 bases separated the two germline ends. Germline assignment: CDR1 MGHDK and CDR2 SYGVNS. The CDR3 spans 13 residues. This chain's CDR3 is CASSDRRERGQYF. The CDR3 DNA follows: TGTGCCAGCAGTGATAGACGGGAGAGGGGGCAGTACTTC.

The sample holds a few counts of this clone. This chain connects TRBV11-2 to TRBJ2-3; 11 positions match TRBD1. The V and J ends lost 1 base and 4 bases, in that order; junction bases with no gene match: 7. Germline CDR1 and CDR2: SGHAT and FQNNGV. This CDR3 region has 17 residues. CDR3 coding DNA: TGTGCCAGCAGCTTAGGGACAGGGGGCATGGGGGCAGATACGCAGTATTTT. As protein: CASSLGTGGMGADTQYF. Combining the CDR3 with reference TRBV11-2 and TRBJ2-3 gives the whole variable domain EAGVAQSPRYKIIEKRQSVAFWCNPISGHATLYWYQQILGQGPKLLIQFQNNGVVDDSQLPKDRFSAERLKGVDSTLKIQPAKLEDSAVYLCASSLGTGGMGADTQYFGPGTRLTVL.

The chain carries TRBV11-2 and TRBJ2-7, with D possibly being TRBD2 (6 bases). CDR3 length: 15 amino acids. CDR1 is SGHAT and CDR2 is FQNNGV in the germline V gene. Between the trimmed V and J ends, which lost 5 bases and 3 bases, there was a span of 17 bases. CDR3 in DNA: TGTGCCAGCAGCCCCCTGCGGGGCCAAATCTACGAGCAGTACTTC. Its protein product is CASSPLRGQIYEQYF.

This sequence joins TRBV7-2 and TRBJ2-1, with D tentatively TRBD1 (6 bases). Germline CDR1 SGHTA, CDR2 FQGNSA. V was cut by 4 bases and J by 1 base, with 8 bases left in between. This CDR3 has 14 residues. The CDR3 is CASSSDRSYNEQFF. The DNA of the CDR3 is TGTGCCAGCAGCTCAGACAGGTCCTACAATGAGCAGTTCTTC.

The gene calls are TRBV28 and TRBJ2-1, with D tentatively TRBD1 (5 bases). V gave up 7 bases and J gave up 8 bases, with 18 bases separating them. The CDR3 spans 14 residues. In germline, CDR1 is MDHEN, CDR2 SYDVKM. The CDR3 DNA is TGTGCCAGCACGCCTGGTAGGGGCGAGGATGAGCAGTTCTTC. Its translation: CASTPGRGEDEQFF.

This chain joins TRBV4-1 and TRBJ1-4; D uncertain. From germline, CDR1 is MGHRA and CDR2 YSYEKL. The length of the CDR3 is 15 residues. Deletions cut 0 bases from V and 0 bases from J, with 5 bases between. In DNA form, the CDR3 reads TGCGCCAGCAGCCAAGACGGTGCAACTAATGAAAAACTGTTTTTT. Its translation is CASSQDGATNEKLFF.

The V call is TRBV7-9, the J call TRBJ2-2; 8 bases agree with TRBD2. Unmatched junction bases numbered 6, after V lost 5 bases and J lost 1 base. This CDR3 is 16 amino acids long. Germline V gene lookup returns CDR1 SEHNR and CDR2 FQNEAQ (reference sequence). In DNA, the CDR3 is TGTGCCAGCAGCATACCTAGCGGGCAGAACACCGGGGAGCTGTTTTTT. The encoded protein is CASSIPSGQNTGELFF.

The chain recombines TRBV27 with TRBJ2-7, with D maybe TRBD1 (6 bases). V shed 6 bases and J shed 6 bases, with 18 bases lying between them. The CDR3 length is 14 residues. The V gene's germline CDR1 is MNHEY and CDR2 SMNVEV (reference sequence). The CDR3 DNA sequence: TGTGCCAGCAGCCGCCTACAGGGAATCGGCGAGCAGTACTTC. This translates into CASSRLQGIGEQYF.

This clone showed up just once. This chain links TRBV6-5 with TRBJ2-2; D may be TRBD2 (6 bases). Trimming pared 7 bases from V and 7 bases from J, leaving 19 bases between. The CDR3 length is 15 residues. Germline-derived CDR1 and CDR2 are MNHEY and SVGAGI. CDR3 region: CASNARRREIGELFF. The CDR3, as DNA: TGTGCCAGCAATGCCCGTCGGCGGGAAATCGGGGAGCTGTTTTTT.

The rearrangement uses TRBV28 and TRBJ1-5, with D tentatively TRBD1 (5 bases). The ends were cut back, 3 bases at V and 3 bases at J, with 15 bases in the middle. The CDR3 consists of 16 residues. The germline V gene has CDR1 MDHEN and CDR2 SYDVKM. CDR3 DNA sequence: TGTGCCAGCAGTTTTTTGACAGCCAGCCCCAATCAGCCCCAGCATTTT. This sequence encodes CASSFLTASPNQPQHF.

This rearrangement joins TRBV7-8 to TRBJ1-4; D not resolved. The CDR3 consists of 12 residues. Deletions cut 5 bases from V and 7 bases from J, with 8 bases between. The germline V gene has CDR1 SGHVS and CDR2 FQNEAQ. CDR3 in DNA: TGTGCCAGCAGCCGCGAGGCTGAAAAACTGTTTTTT. Translating gives CASSREAEKLFF.

This clone was seen a single time. Other DNA sequences in this sample translate to the same CDR3. This sequence joins TRBV5-5 and TRBJ1-1; TRBD1 aligns across 9 bases. The CDR3 is made up of 15 amino acids. CDR1 and CDR2 from the germline V gene are SGHKS and YYEKEE (reference sequence). Losses at the gene ends were 2 bases for V and 6 bases for J; bases not matched to a gene: 8. Here the CDR3 reads CASSFGGDRVSEAFF. The CDR3 bases are TGTGCCAGCAGCTTTGGGGGGGACAGGGTATCTGAAGCTTTCTTT.

The chain is built from TRBV5-4 and TRBJ2-7, with a possible D match to TRBD2 (6 bases). CDR1 is SGHNT and CDR2 is YYREEE in the germline V gene (reference sequence). Trimming removed 0 bases at V and 3 bases at J, with 10 bases between. The CDR3 extends over 14 amino acids. CDR3 nucleotide sequence: TGTGCCAGCAGCTTGGATGATAGCGGCTACGAGCAGTACTTC. Translation: CASSLDDSGYEQYF.

This chain uses TRBV7-2 with TRBJ2-1, with 7 bases that match TRBD1. This CDR3 contains 15 residues. The V gene's germline CDR1 is SGHTA and CDR2 FQGNSA. V lost 1 base and J lost 4; bases outside the gene matches: 4. The CDR3 coding sequence is TGTGCCAGCAGCTTAGTGACGGGACAGTACAATGAGCAGTTCTTC. It is translated as CASSLVTGQYNEQFF.

On this clone itself: The same CDR3 can be traced to other DNA sequences in this sample. V gene TRBV5-1 combines with J gene TRBJ2-1; 14 bases map to TRBD2. Germline CDR1 reads SGHRS; CDR2 reads YFSETQ. Trimming removed 8 bases from V and 1 base from J; junction bases left unmatched: 2. This CDR3 region has 15 residues. The CDR3 DNA sequence: TGCGCCAGTGGGACTAGCGGGAGTTCCTACAATGAGCAGTTCTTC. It specifies CASGTSGSSYNEQFF.

This rearrangement joins TRBV9 to TRBJ2-1, with D perhaps TRBD1 (5 bases). Trimming cost V 0 bases and J 0 bases, with 13 bases left between them. Germline CDR1 SGDLS, CDR2 YYNGEE. The CDR3 is made up of 17 amino acids. CDR3 coding DNA: TGTGCCAGCAGCGTAGCTGTTAGGGGCAACTCCTACAATGAGCAGTTCTTC. It is translated as CASSVAVRGNSYNEQFF. The variable domain in full, with the rest retrieved from reference TRBV9 and TRBJ2-1, is DSGVTQTPKHLITATGQRVTLRCSPRSGDLSVYWYQQSLDQGLQFLIQYYNGEERAKGNILERFSAQQFPDLHSELNLSSLELGDSALYFCASSVAVRGNSYNEQFFGPGTRLTVL.